These 12 T cell receptor beta chains originate from one sample sequenced in a study of blood T cell repertoires in COVID-19. Method: immunoSEQ multiplex PCR; TCRdb's copy keeps in-frame clones and lacks some. The table has roughly 54,000 clones, roughly 89% seen once; the top ten hold approximately 6%. The sequenced sample consisted of peripheral blood. The origin of the receptors is a woman aged 60-70 years with COVID-19, enrolled during active disease.

The chain combines TRBV6-5 with TRBJ1-6, with a weak D call TRBD1 (5 bases). The CDR3 spans 14 residues. Germline CDR1 reads MNHEY; CDR2 reads SVGAGI. V lost 0 bases and J 13 bases, leaving 13 bases between the germline ends. The DNA of the CDR3 is TGTGCCAGCAGTTACTCGGGAGGGGTTTACCCCCTCCACTTT. It yields the protein CASSYSGGVYPLHF.

The chain combines TRBV13 with TRBJ1-2; D unresolved. Per germline, CDR1 PRHDT and CDR2 FYEKMQ (reference sequence). The CDR3 is 16 amino acids. Trimming took 5 bases from V and 2 from J, leaving 18 bases between them. For the CDR3, the DNA is TGTGCCAGCAGCCCCCGGTCGGTCGGGATAAACTATGGCTACACCTTC. As protein: CASSPRSVGINYGYTF.

The chain combines TRBV5-1 with TRBJ2-7; D remains ambiguous. The CDR3 is made up of 13 amino acids. V was cut by 0 bases and J by 7 bases, with 11 bases left in between. Germline CDR1 SGHRS, CDR2 YFSETQ. The CDR3 is CASSLAGPLEQYF. The CDR3 nucleotides are TGCGCCAGCAGCTTGGCAGGTCCCCTGGAGCAGTACTTC.

V gene TRBV6-1 combines with J gene TRBJ1-2; possibly TRBD1 for D (5 bases). This CDR3 is built from 14 residues. V lost 3 bases and J lost 4, with 12 bases in between. Germline loops: CDR1 MNHNS, CDR2 SASEGT. CDR3 DNA: TGTGCCAGCAGTGAGGCAGGGCATGCCTATGGCTACACCTTC. Its translation: CASSEAGHAYGYTF.

CDR3 in amino acids: CASSSVRVGQGELNTEAFF. CDR3 sequence (DNA): TGTGCCAGCAGCTCCGTTCGGGTGGGACAGGGAGAACTGAACACTGAAGCTTTCTTT. This chain joins TRBV11-3 and TRBJ1-1; 9 bases map to TRBD1. V gave up 4 bases and J gave up 0 bases; unmatched junction bases: 15. This CDR3 is 19 amino acids long. Per the germline V gene, CDR1 is SGHNT and CDR2 is YENEEA. The full variable domain, its missing parts supplied by reference TRBV11-3 and TRBJ1-1, is EAGVVQSPRYKIIEKKQPVAFWCNPISGHNTLYWYLQNLGQGPELLIRYENEEAVDDSQLPKDRFSAERLKGVDSTLKIQPAELGDSAVYLCASSSVRVGQGELNTEAFFGQGTRLTVV.

The rearrangement uses TRBV5-1 and TRBJ1-2; D gene ambiguous. CDR3 length: 11 residues. V gave up 0 bases and J gave up 10 bases, with 7 bases separating them. CDR1 and CDR2 (germline): SGHRS, YFSETQ. The CDR3 loop is CASSLAGAYTF. In DNA, the CDR3 is TGCGCCAGCAGCTTGGCCGGTGCCTACACCTTC.

V usage is TRBV18 and J usage is TRBJ1-1, with unresolved D. This CDR3 has 14 amino acids. Germline CDR1 is KGHSH and CDR2 is LQKENI. V dropped 2 bases and J dropped 5 bases, with 12 bases sitting between them. Written as DNA, the CDR3 is TGTGCCAGCTCACCAACATCCCGGGTTACTGAAGCTTTCTTT. This translates into CASSPTSRVTEAFF.

V gene TRBV11-3 combines with J gene TRBJ2-7, with D tentatively TRBD2 (6 bases). V was cut by 2 bases and J by 4 bases, with 12 bases left in between. The germline gives CDR1 SGHNT, CDR2 YENEEA. The CDR3 is made up of 14 amino acids. Here the CDR3 DNA reads TGTGCCAGCAGCTTAATCGGGACTGAATACGAGCAGTACTTC. Translated: CASSLIGTEYEQYF.

V is TRBV19 and J is TRBJ1-1, with TRBD1 matching over 8 bases. The CDR3 is made up of 15 amino acids. V gave up 10 bases and J gave up 1 base; unmatched junction bases: 11. Germline CDR1 reads LNHDA; CDR2 reads SQIVND (reference sequence). CDR3 nucleotides: TGTGCCACCAGACAGGGGTGGGATAGGAACACTGAAGCTTTCTTT. Translating gives CATRQGWDRNTEAFF. The variable domain in full, completed from reference TRBV19 and TRBJ1-1, reads DGGITQSPKYLFRKEGQNVTLSCEQNLNHDAMYWYRQDPGQGLRLIYYSQIVNDFQKGDIAEGYSVSREKKESFPLTVTSAQKNPTAFYLCATRQGWDRNTEAFFGQGTRLTVV.

The chain has TRBV7-2 and TRBJ2-3; D is possibly TRBD2 (5 bases). This CDR3 has 14 residues. Germline V CDR1 and CDR2: SGHTA, FQGNSA. V lost 3 bases and J lost 1, with 8 bases in between. Here the CDR3 reads CASSFRRGTDTQYF. CDR3 coding DNA: TGTGCCAGCAGCTTTCGGCGGGGCACAGATACGCAGTATTTT.

V and J are TRBV7-9 and TRBJ2-3; D may be TRBD1 (6 bases). CDR1 SEHNR and CDR2 FQNEAQ come from the germline V gene (reference sequence). The CDR3 sequence is 13 residues long. V dropped 9 bases and J dropped 3 bases, with 13 bases sitting between them. This CDR3 reads CARTGDGTDTQYF. Written as DNA, the CDR3 is TGTGCCAGGACAGGAGATGGAACAGATACGCAGTATTTT. The full variable domain, its missing parts supplied by reference TRBV7-9 and TRBJ2-3, is DTGVSQNPRHKITKRGQNVTFRCDPISEHNRLYWYRQTLGQGPEFLTYFQNEAQLEKSRLLSDRFSAERPKGSFSTLEIQRTEQGDSAMYLCARTGDGTDTQYFGPGTRLTVL.

The V call is TRBV19, the J call TRBJ2-2; TRBD2 might be the D (5 bases). The length of the CDR3 is 14 residues. V lost 1 base and J 7 bases, leaving 10 bases between the germline ends. Per germline, CDR1 LNHDA and CDR2 SQIVND (reference sequence). In DNA form, the CDR3 reads TGTGCCAGTAGTATAGCAGCGGCGGTCGGGGAGCTGTTTTTT. Amino acids: CASSIAAAVGELFF.